The rows below give T cell receptor beta chains drawn from one sample of a study of blood T cell repertoires in COVID-19. TCRdb's copy holds only in-frame clones and misses some; the assay was immunoSEQ multiplex PCR. The sample holds some 180,000 clones, about 75% seen once. Source material: peripheral blood. These receptors were taken from a woman in her forties or fifties with active or convalescent COVID-19. Both conserved end residues are part of each CDR3. The order of the fields is D gene, J gene, clone size, V gene, CDR3 DNA, CDR3 protein. A D gene is named only where the DNA matches it firmly. Clone size is given for some rows only: seen once, a few or many times, or a class if the clone is expanded.

>TRBD2|TRBJ2-1|few|TRBV29-1
TGCAGCGTTGAACCTCCCTTAGAGCGGGGGGGTTACAATGAGCAGTTCTTC
CSVEPPLERGGYNEQFF
>-|TRBJ1-2|-|TRBV21-1
TGTGCCAGCAGCAAATCCGGGGGACAGGCCTTCTATGGCTACACCTTC
CASSKSGGQAFYGYTF
>-|TRBJ2-7|few|TRBV19
TGTGCCAGTAGGCCCCGGGGCTCCTACGAGCAGTACTTC
CASRPRGSYEQYF
>TRBD1|TRBJ1-4|-|TRBV4-2
TGTGCCAGCAGCCAAGAGGGACAGGGGGTGGGTGAAAAACTGTTTTTT
CASSQEGQGVGEKLFF
>-|TRBJ2-7|few|TRBV15
TGTGCCACCAGCAGAGAATCAGGGACACCAAACTACGAGCAGTACTTC
CATSRESGTPNYEQYF
>-|TRBJ1-1|-|TRBV25-1
TGTGCCAGCCGCGGGTCGGTCGGCACTGAAGCTTTCTTT
CASRGSVGTEAFF
>-|TRBJ1-1|-|TRBV30
TGTGCCTGGAGTAGGGGGACTGAAGCTTTCTTT
CAWSRGTEAFF
>TRBD1|TRBJ1-2|-|TRBV2
TGTGCCAGCAGACAGGGGGCGATCCACTATGGCTACACCTTC
CASRQGAIHYGYTF
>-|TRBJ1-1|-|TRBV7-7
TGTGCCAGCAGTTGGGGGCCAGACACTGAAGCTTTCTTT
CASSWGPDTEAFF
>-|TRBJ1-2|-|TRBV27
TGTGCCAGCAGTCCCTCAGACAGGCCCTATGGCTACACCTTC
CASSPSDRPYGYTF
>-|TRBJ1-4|-|TRBV27
TGTGCCAGCAGTCCAGCTGGGGGGGCATCAGGTGAAAAACTGTTTTTT
CASSPAGGASGEKLFF
>TRBD1|TRBJ1-6|-|TRBV30
TGTGCCTGGACCTCAGGGGGCTCACCCCTCCACTTT
CAWTSGGSPLHF
>-|TRBJ2-2|-|TRBV25-1
TGTGCCAGCAGTGAAAGATGGGAGCCTCCGACCGGGGAGCTGTTTTTT
CASSERWEPPTGELFF
>TRBD1|TRBJ2-1|-|TRBV5-1
TGCGCCAGCAGCCCCCAATTGGTGACGGACAGGGAAGTAGACAATGAGCAGTTCTTC
CASSPQLVTDREVDNEQFF
>-|TRBJ1-1|-|TRBV19
TGTGCCAGTAGTCCATCCCCGGCAGGGGAGACTGAAGCTTTCTTT
CASSPSPAGETEAFF
>-|TRBJ2-6|-|TRBV28
TGTGCCAGTCAGTCTGGGGCCAACGTCCTGACTTTC
CASQSGANVLTF
>TRBD1|TRBJ1-6|-|TRBV5-1
TGCGCCAGCAGCTCGGACAGGGGGTATAATTCACCCCTCCACTTT
CASSSDRGYNSPLHF
>-|TRBJ1-1|-|TRBV6-2/TRBV6-3
TGTGCCAGCAGTCGACAGTATGAAGCTTTCTTT
CASSRQYEAFF
>TRBD1|TRBJ1-1|-|TRBV18
TGTGCCAGCTCAAAGGACAGGGGGCTAAGGAACACTGAAGCTTTCTTT
CASSKDRGLRNTEAFF
>TRBD1|TRBJ1-4|-|TRBV19
TGTGCCAGTAGTCGGGACAGCTTAGAAAAACTGTTTTTT
CASSRDSLEKLFF
>-|TRBJ1-6|-|TRBV5-6
TGTGCCAGCAGCTTGGGCCAGGTCGGTTCACCCCTCCACTTT
CASSLGQVGSPLHF
>TRBD1|TRBJ1-1|few|TRBV5-3
TGTGCCAGAAGTAACAGGGGCCTGATGAGGAACACTGAAGCTTTCTTT
CARSNRGLMRNTEAFF
>TRBD1|TRBJ1-4|-|TRBV19
TGTGCCAGTAGTACGGGACAGCCCAAAAAACTGTTTTTT
CASSTGQPKKLFF
>TRBD1|TRBJ1-1|-|TRBV6-5
TGTGCCAGCAGTTCCGGGACAGCGAGGGGGAACACTGAAGCTTTCTTT
CASSSGTARGNTEAFF
>-|TRBJ2-7|-|TRBV20-1
TGCAGTGCCCCCGGACAGTACGAGCAGTACTTC
CSAPGQYEQYF
>-|TRBJ1-2|-|TRBV7-2
TGTGCCAGCAGCTTGGCTGGGGGCGAGAACTATGGCTACACCTTC
CASSLAGGENYGYTF
>TRBD1|TRBJ2-5|-|TRBV9
TGTGCCAGCAGCGTAGCCGCAGGGGGAGAGACCCAGTACTTC
CASSVAAGGETQYF
>TRBD2|TRBJ2-3|-|TRBV7-3
TGTGCCAGCAGCTTAACCGGGACTAGCGAATCAGATACGCAGTATTTT
CASSLTGTSESDTQYF
>-|TRBJ1-5|-|TRBV15
TGTGCCACCAGCATAGACGGGACACCCAATCAGCCCCAGCATTTT
CATSIDGTPNQPQHF
>-|TRBJ2-1|many|TRBV7-2
TGTGCCAGCAGCTTACGGAGGCACAATGAGCAGTTCTTC
CASSLRRHNEQFF
>-|TRBJ1-6|few|TRBV4-3
TGCGCCAGCAGCCAAGATCGAGGCAGCTATAATTCACCCCTCCACTTT
CASSQDRGSYNSPLHF
>-|TRBJ2-1|-|TRBV11-1
TGTGCCAGCAGCGCCACGAGACAGTCCCTGGAGGAGCAGTTCTTC
CASSATRQSLEEQFF